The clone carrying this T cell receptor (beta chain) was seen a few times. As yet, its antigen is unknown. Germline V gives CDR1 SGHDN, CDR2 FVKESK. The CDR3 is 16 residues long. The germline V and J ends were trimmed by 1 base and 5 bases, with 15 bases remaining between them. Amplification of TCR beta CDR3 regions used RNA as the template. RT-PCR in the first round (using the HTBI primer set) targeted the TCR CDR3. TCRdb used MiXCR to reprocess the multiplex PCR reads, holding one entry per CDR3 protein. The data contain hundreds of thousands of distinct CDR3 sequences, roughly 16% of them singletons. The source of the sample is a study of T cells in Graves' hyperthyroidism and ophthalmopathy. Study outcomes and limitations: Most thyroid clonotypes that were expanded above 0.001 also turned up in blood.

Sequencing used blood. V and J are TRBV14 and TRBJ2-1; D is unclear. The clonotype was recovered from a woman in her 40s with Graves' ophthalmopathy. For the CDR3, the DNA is TGTGCCAGCAGCCAAGTCGCGGTCTTTACGAACAATGAGCAGTTCTTC. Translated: CASSQVAVFTNNEQFF.